These 13 T cell receptor beta chains originate from one sample sequenced in a study of T-cell reconstitution after alpha-beta-depleted transplantation in children. The authors prepared the TCRbeta library with unique molecular identifiers. TCRdb called the PCR reads again in MiXCR, with one record for every CDR3 protein. The repertoire holds 150,000 to 250,000 distinct CDR3 sequences, with 5% to 6.5% as singletons. The sequenced sample was PBMCs, obtained before TCRalphabeta/CD19-depleted stem cell transplant. Receptor source: a girl less than two years old with combined immunodeficiency, due to receive a stem cell transplant.

This clonotype showed up many times. The chain is built from TRBV29-1 and TRBJ2-2, with D hard to call. Germline CDR1 and CDR2: SQVTM and ANQGSEA. This CDR3 spans 13 amino acids. Trimming cost V 4 bases and J 0 bases, with 6 bases left between them. The CDR3 here is CSVVLANTGELFF. DNA of the CDR3: TGCAGCGTTGTGCTTGCGAACACCGGGGAGCTGTTTTTT.

This chain uses TRBV4-3 with TRBJ2-5, with 9 bases lining up with TRBD2. Germline V gene data show CDR1 as LGHNA and CDR2 as YSLEER. The CDR3 totals 15 residues. Trimming took 4 bases from V and 3 from J; bases not matched to a gene: 6. The CDR3 is CASSPSSGIEETQYF. CDR3 bases: TGCGCCAGCAGCCCGTCTAGCGGGATCGAAGAGACCCAGTACTTC.

This clonotype was observed many times. The chain is built from TRBV29-1 and TRBJ2-7; D possibly corresponds to TRBD1 (6 bases). Germline V CDR1 and CDR2: SQVTM, ANQGSEA. The V and J ends lost 1 base and 0 bases respectively, with 10 bases between them. The CDR3 consists of 14 residues. For the CDR3, the DNA is TGCAGCGTTGAAGGGACAGAGAGCTCCTACGAGCAGTACTTC. Protein product: CSVEGTESSYEQYF.

This clonotype was seen at least ten times. The gene calls are TRBV29-1 and TRBJ1-1; D uncertain. V gave up 5 bases and J gave up 5 bases, with 9 bases separating them. This CDR3 is 11 amino acids long. Germline V gene sequence: CDR1 SQVTM, CDR2 ANQGSEA. The CDR3 is CSVKENTEAFF. CDR3 in DNA: TGCAGCGTTAAGGAGAATACTGAAGCTTTCTTT. Full variable domain (missing parts from reference TRBV29-1 and TRBJ1-1): SAVISQKPSRDICQRGTSLTIQCQVDSQVTMMFWYRQQPGQSLTLIATANQGSEATYESGFVIDKFPISRPNLTFSTLTVSNMSPEDSSIYLCSVKENTEAFFGQGTRLTVV.

This clonotype came up a few times. This chain uses TRBV7-9 with TRBJ2-3, with D perhaps TRBD1 (6 bases). Germline CDR1 and CDR2: SEHNR and FQNEAQ (reference sequence). The CDR3 is 16 amino acids. Between the trimmed V and J ends, which lost 3 bases and 2 bases, there was a span of 15 bases. The CDR3 here is CASSLTGHPTTDTQYF. As DNA, the CDR3 is TGTGCCAGCAGCTTGACAGGCCACCCAACCACAGATACGCAGTATTTT.

This clonotype was observed at least ten times. The chain uses TRBV4-3 and TRBJ2-7, with D unclear. Between the trimmed V and J ends, which lost 0 bases and 3 bases, there was a span of 9 bases. The germline gives CDR1 LGHNA, CDR2 YSLEER. This CDR3 contains 14 residues. CDR3 nucleotide sequence: TGCGCCAGCAGCCAAGAGGTTGTATACTACGAGCAGTACTTC. Translation: CASSQEVVYYEQYF.

This clonotype was observed many times. Germline is not matched at one junction end, which may reflect a read error. This chain links TRBV29-1 with TRBJ2-5; D remains unclear. The CDR3 contains 13 residues. Germline CDR1 and CDR2: SQVTM and ANQGSEA. The DNA of the CDR3 is TGCAGCGTTCAAGAAGAGAACCAAGAGACCCAGTACTTC. Its translation: CSVQEENQETQYF.

This clonotype was picked up many times. This chain uses TRBV29-1 with TRBJ2-1, with D possibly being TRBD2 (6 bases). Trimming left V 2 bases short and J 13 bases short, with 15 bases between. This CDR3 is built from 12 residues. Germline assignment: CDR1 SQVTM and CDR2 ANQGSEA. CDR3 nucleotide sequence: TGCAGCGTTGAAATAGGAGGGGACGAACAGTTCTTC. This encodes CSVEIGGDEQFF.

V usage is TRBV29-1 and J usage is TRBJ1-2, with 10 bases aligning to TRBD1. Trimming at V came to 3 bases and at J to 6 bases, leaving 13 bases not matched to a gene. CDR1 is SQVTM and CDR2 is ANQGSEA in the germline V gene. The length of the CDR3 is 16 residues. CDR3 region: CSVEAGIDRGRDGYTF. The CDR3 DNA follows: TGCAGCGTTGAGGCTGGGATAGACAGGGGGCGGGATGGCTACACCTTC.

This clonotype was seen many times. The chain is built from TRBV3-1 and TRBJ1-4, with a tentative D call TRBD1 (5 bases). Germline lookup yields CDR1 LGHDT and CDR2 YNNKEL (reference sequence). The CDR3 covers 13 residues. The germline V and J ends were trimmed by 0 bases and 8 bases, with 7 bases remaining between them. CDR3 residues: CASSQEAGEKLFF. The DNA for the CDR3 is TGTGCCAGCAGCCAAGAGGCAGGGGAAAAACTGTTTTTT.

This clonotype was observed many times. This chain joins TRBV5-8 and TRBJ1-1; no definite D call. The CDR3 length is 13 residues. Germline-derived CDR1 and CDR2 are SGHTS and YDEGEE. Between the trimmed V and J ends, which lost 10 bases and 10 bases, there was a span of 23 bases. Here the CDR3 reads CAATAYDLVGAFF. CDR3 sequence (DNA): TGTGCCGCAACAGCTTATGACCTAGTCGGAGCTTTCTTT.

This clonotype was seen ten or more times. The chain combines TRBV30 with TRBJ2-7; the D gene is possibly TRBD1 (6 bases). The ends were cut back, 2 bases at V and 11 bases at J, with 22 bases in the middle. There are 14 residues in the CDR3. Germline assignment: CDR1 GTSNPN and CDR2 SVGIG (reference sequence). The CDR3 protein is CAWSKPGALTPKYF. CDR3 in DNA: TGTGCCTGGAGTAAGCCAGGGGCCCTAACCCCCAAGTACTTC.

Ten or more counts support this clonotype. The chain combines TRBV7-2 with TRBJ2-7, with unresolved D. Trimming removed 5 bases from V and 2 bases from J, with 10 bases in between. The CDR3 spans 13 residues. The germline CDR1 and CDR2 sequences are SGHTA and FQGNSA. The CDR3 region is CASSPLNPYEQYF. The CDR3 region has the DNA TGTGCCAGCAGCCCCCTTAACCCCTACGAGCAGTACTTC.